The present TCR beta chain was sequenced within a study of CD8+ T cells in alopecia areata. Regarding treatment: oral pan-JAK inhibitor, 5-10 mg twice daily. With 1 base clipped from V and 7 bases from J, the junction kept 6 bases outside the gene matches. This CDR3 has 15 residues. Germline lookup yields CDR1 MGHRA and CDR2 YSYEKL. cDNA prepared by RNA extraction and subsequent reverse transcription served as the template for sequencing. The protocol was immunoSEQ multiplex PCR, while the TCRdb copy is restricted to in-frame clones and leaves out a portion. The repertoire includes approximately 300,000 clones, 55% to 70% of them detected once, and about 1.8% sits in the top ten.

This specimen was CD4+ T cells sorted from blood, taken at week 24, from a patient treated with tofacitinib. The chain couples TRBV4-1 to TRBJ1-5; 8 bases map to TRBD1. The sequence was collected from a human donor with alopecia areata. The CDR3 protein is CASSQGSGGGQPQHF. The DNA of the CDR3 is TGCGCCAGCAGCCAAGGCTCAGGGGGCGGGCAGCCCCAGCATTTT.